These 32 T cell receptor beta chains were all obtained from the same sample, sequenced in a study of PD-1 blockade in classical Hodgkin lymphoma. Here immunoSEQ multiplex PCR was the method, and the copy in TCRdb shows in-frame clones only, minus some. Among around 65,000 clones listed, nearly 90% were seen once. Time point here: cycle 4 day 1 (C4D1), after 5 to 7 weeks of nivolumab. The patients all showed relapse after autologous stem cell transplantation, while their brentuximab vedotin exposure varied. This specimen was peripheral blood mononuclear cells (PBMCs), taken before the fourth cycle of nivolumab. The receptors come from a human donor with classical Hodgkin lymphoma.

The rearrangement links TRBV18 to TRBJ2-3; maybe TRBD1 (5 bases). V gave up 3 bases and J gave up 2 bases, with 15 bases separating them. CDR3 length equals 16 residues. Germline-derived CDR1 and CDR2 are KGHSH and LQKENI. CDR3 region: CASSPTGRLDTDTQYF. In nucleotides, the CDR3 is TGTGCCAGCTCACCCACAGGTCGCCTCGACACAGATACGCAGTATTTT.

This clone was recorded only once. The V and J genes are TRBV21-1 and TRBJ1-1. TRBV21-1 is tagged as a pseudogene. The CDR3 has 8 residues. The CDR3 reads CAWTWAFF. The DNA of the CDR3 is TGTGCCTGGACTTGGGCTTTCTTT.

The V gene is TRBV5-1, the J gene TRBJ1-1; a weak D match, TRBD1 (6 bases). CDR1 and CDR2 from the germline V gene are SGHRS and YFSETQ. The CDR3 extends over 14 amino acids. Trimming pared 0 bases from V and 6 bases from J, leaving 12 bases between. The CDR3 DNA reads TGCGCCAGCAGCTTGGACAGGGCCCCAGCTGAAGCTTTCTTT. This gives the protein CASSLDRAPAEAFF.

This sequence joins TRBV5-6 and TRBJ2-3, with TRBD1 matching 9 bases. V lost 4 bases to trimming and J lost 5 bases; unmatched junction nucleotides: 11. The CDR3 is 16 amino acids. Germline assignment: CDR1 SGHDT and CDR2 YYEEEE. CDR3 sequence (DNA): TGTGCCAGCAGCGTTAACAGGGGGCGCGTTGGAGATACGCAGTATTTT. Translating it yields CASSVNRGRVGDTQYF.

The chain combines TRBV18 with TRBJ1-3, with 9 bases that match TRBD1. The V and J ends lost 2 bases and 3 bases, in that order; junction bases with no gene match: 11. The CDR3 length is 18 residues. Germline CDR1 and CDR2: KGHSH and LQKENI. The CDR3 bases are TGTGCCAGCTCACCAAAATCCTCGGGACAGGGAGGTGGAAACACCATATATTTT. This codes for CASSPKSSGQGGGNTIYF.

This clone has just a few counts. The V gene is TRBV28, the J gene TRBJ2-7, with TRBD2 identical over 7 bases. Losses at the gene ends were 4 bases for V and 4 bases for J; bases not matched to a gene: 4. Germline CDR1 and CDR2: MDHEN and SYDVKM. The CDR3 is 13 amino acids. CDR3 sequence: CASSWGGRYEQYF. The CDR3 DNA reads TGTGCCAGCAGTTGGGGGGGAAGGTACGAGCAGTACTTC.

This chain joins TRBV5-1 and TRBJ2-7; D might be TRBD2 (5 bases). This CDR3 is built from 13 residues. CDR1 SGHRS and CDR2 YFSETQ come from the germline V gene. V lost 4 bases, J lost 1 base, and 9 bases lay in between. CDR3 region: CASSEGSSYEQYF. CDR3 DNA sequence: TGCGCCAGCAGCGAGGGATCTTCCTACGAGCAGTACTTC.

The chain employs TRBV2 and TRBJ2-3, with unresolved D. This CDR3 spans 16 amino acids. Germline values: CDR1 SNHLY, CDR2 FYNNEI. The ends were cut back, 7 bases at V and 3 bases at J, with 20 bases in the middle. CDR3 sequence reads: CASTSNELMGTDTQYF. In nucleotides, the CDR3 is TGTGCCAGCACCTCGAACGAGTTAATGGGAACAGATACGCAGTATTTT.

Concerning this clone itself: The sample contains more than one DNA sequence encoding this CDR3. The rearrangement links TRBV5-1 to TRBJ2-5; 9 nucleotides line up with TRBD1. CDR3 length equals 15 residues. The germline V gene has CDR1 SGHRS and CDR2 YFSETQ. Germline trimming cut 4 bases from V and 5 bases from J; bases unmatched to any gene: 9. CDR3 loop: CASSPTGGPGETQYF. Here the CDR3 DNA reads TGCGCCAGCAGCCCGACAGGGGGGCCTGGGGAGACCCAGTACTTC.

Notes on this clone: The same CDR3 is also encoded by other DNA sequences in this sample. V usage is TRBV6-5 and J usage is TRBJ1-2; D gene uncertain. Germline V gives CDR1 MNHEY, CDR2 SVGAGI. The V end was cut by 5 bases, the J end by 5 bases, with 12 bases between. The CDR3 runs 13 residues. CDR3 DNA sequence: TGTGCCAGCAGTCGATCGCAAGGTTATGGCTACACCTTC. Amino acids: CASSRSQGYGYTF.

This rearrangement joins TRBV5-1 to TRBJ1-4; 7 positions agree with TRBD1. Germline CDR1 is SGHRS and CDR2 is YFSETQ. Trimming at V came to 0 bases and at J to 8 bases, leaving 7 bases not matched to a gene. This CDR3 region has 15 residues. The CDR3 sequence is CASSLEGAVPEKLFF. CDR3 coding DNA: TGCGCCAGCAGCTTGGAGGGGGCCGTACCAGAAAAACTGTTTTTT.

The rearrangement links TRBV7-9 to TRBJ1-5; D gene unclear. Germline V lookup: CDR1 SEHNR, CDR2 FQNEAQ (reference sequence). The CDR3 runs 15 residues. Trimming cost V 0 bases and J 7 bases, with 13 bases left between them. The CDR3 region is CASSLARGRRQPQHF. CDR3 DNA sequence: TGTGCCAGCAGCTTAGCCCGAGGGCGGAGGCAGCCCCAGCATTTT.

The CDR3 bases are TGTGCCAGCAGTGTGTCATCACCCGGCACAGCCAGTTTGAACACTGAAGCTTTCTTT. This codes for CASSVSSPGTASLNTEAFF. The genes are TRBV2 and TRBJ1-1; D unclear. CDR1 and CDR2 from the germline V gene are SNHLY and FYNNEI. The CDR3 sequence is 19 residues long. Deletions cut 4 bases from V and 0 bases from J, with 24 bases between. Drawing the rest from reference TRBV2 and TRBJ1-1, the complete variable domain is EPEVTQTPSHQVTQMGQEVILRCVPISNHLYFYWYRQILGQKVEFLVSFYNNEISEKSEIFDDQFSVERPDGSNFTLKIRSTKLEDSAMYFCASSVSSPGTASLNTEAFFGQGTRLTVV.

Only a few counts were recorded for this clone. The chain recombines TRBV7-7 with TRBJ2-7; 9 nucleotides match TRBD1. V shed 5 bases, J shed 4 bases, and the junction held 6 bases outside the gene matches. The CDR3 runs to 14 residues. The germline gives CDR1 SSHAT, CDR2 FNYEAQ (reference sequence). CDR3 amino acids: CASSPGTGIYEQYF. DNA for the CDR3: TGTGCCAGCAGCCCAGGGACAGGGATTTACGAGCAGTACTTC. The variable domain in full, completed from reference TRBV7-7 and TRBJ2-7, reads GAGVSQSPRYKVTKRGQDVTLRCDPISSHATLYWYQQALGQGPEFLTYFNYEAQPDKSGLPSDRFSAERPEGSISTLTIQRTEQRDSAMYRCASSPGTGIYEQYFGPGTRLTVT.

This clone was detected only once. The chain carries TRBV7-2 and TRBJ2-1, with D hard to call. V was shortened by 2 bases and J by 3 bases, with 8 bases between the two germline ends. Germline values: CDR1 SGHTA, CDR2 FQGNSA. This CDR3 contains 14 residues. In DNA form, the CDR3 reads TGTGCCAGCAGCTTAAACGGAATCTACAATGAGCAGTTCTTC. Its protein product is CASSLNGIYNEQFF.

This chain joins TRBV11-2 and TRBJ2-7; D is tentatively TRBD1 or TRBD2 (5 bases each). V was shortened by 3 bases and J by 3 bases, with 12 bases between the two germline ends. This CDR3 contains 14 residues. Germline CDR1 and CDR2: SGHAT and FQNNGV. Written as DNA, the CDR3 is TGTGCCAGCAGCTTCGAGGGGTTGGGCTACGAGCAGTACTTC. Its translation: CASSFEGLGYEQYF.

This clone was recorded once. The V gene is TRBV14, the J gene TRBJ2-1; 12 nucleotides match TRBD2. The CDR3 totals 15 residues. V trimming: 2 bases; J trimming: 7 bases; junction bases outside the gene matches: 3. The germline CDR1 and CDR2 sequences are SGHDN and FVKESK. CDR3 loop: CASSQLAGGFNEQFF. The CDR3 DNA follows: TGTGCCAGCAGCCAACTAGCGGGGGGGTTTAATGAGCAGTTCTTC.

The rearrangement links TRBV5-1 to TRBJ2-7; D gene unclear. V dropped 0 bases and J dropped 7 bases, with 14 bases sitting between them. The CDR3 sequence is 14 residues long. The germline gives CDR1 SGHRS, CDR2 YFSETQ. Here the CDR3 reads CASSLGDSMGEQYF. The CDR3, as DNA: TGCGCCAGCAGCTTGGGGGATTCAATGGGGGAGCAGTACTTC. Looking up the rest from reference TRBV5-1 and TRBJ2-7 gives the full variable domain: KAGVTQTPRYLIKTRGQQVTLSCSPISGHRSVSWYQQTPGQGLQFLFEYFSETQRNKGNFPGRFSGRQFSNSRSEMNVSTLELGDSALYLCASSLGDSMGEQYFGPGTRLTVT.

The chain couples TRBV7-2 to TRBJ1-4; 8 nucleotides align to TRBD1. The germline V gene encodes CDR1 SGHTA and CDR2 FQGNSA. There are 16 residues in the CDR3. The ends lost 7 bases at V and 7 bases at J; junction bases unmatched: 14. CDR3 sequence: CASTPGGALRFEKLFF. Here the CDR3 DNA reads TGTGCCAGCACACCAGGGGGCGCGTTAAGATTTGAAAAACTGTTTTTT. Supplemented by reference TRBV7-2 and TRBJ1-4, the full variable domain reads GAGVSQSPSNKVTEKGKDVELRCDPISGHTALYWYRQSLGQGLEFLIYFQGNSAPDKSGLPSDRFSAERTGGSVSTLTIQRTQQEDSAVYLCASTPGGALRFEKLFFGSGTQLSVL.

The chain combines TRBV27 with TRBJ2-7; D is perhaps TRBD1 (6 bases). From germline, CDR1 is MNHEY and CDR2 SMNVEV (reference sequence). V dropped 4 bases and J dropped 3 bases, with 10 bases sitting between them. The CDR3 loop spans 13 amino acids. The CDR3 loop is CASSSQGGYEQYF. The CDR3 DNA follows: TGTGCCAGCAGTTCTCAAGGGGGCTACGAGCAGTACTTC.

The V and J genes are TRBV11-3 and TRBJ2-3; 9 bases map to TRBD2. Losses at the gene ends were 1 base for V and 0 bases for J; bases not matched to a gene: 2. CDR3 length: 16 amino acids. Germline CDR1 and CDR2: SGHNT and YENEEA. The CDR3 sequence is CASSLGSGGSTDTQYF. The CDR3 DNA follows: TGTGCCAGCAGCTTAGGCAGCGGGGGGAGCACAGATACGCAGTATTTT.

This rearrangement joins TRBV7-9 to TRBJ1-4, with 8 bases lining up with TRBD1. The germline gives CDR1 SEHNR, CDR2 FQNEAQ (reference sequence). The CDR3 has 16 residues. V gave up 5 bases and J gave up 4 bases; unmatched junction bases: 9. The CDR3 region has the DNA TGTGCCAGCAGCAAAGGTGGGACAGGCTTTAATGAAAAACTGTTTTTT. The encoded protein is CASSKGGTGFNEKLFF.

The rearrangement uses TRBV5-1 and TRBJ2-5; weak D call: TRBD2 (5 bases). Trimming removed 4 bases at V and 2 bases at J, with 18 bases between. The CDR3 has 16 residues. From germline, CDR1 is SGHRS and CDR2 YFSETQ. CDR3 amino acids: CASSPAGGDYQETQYF. DNA for the CDR3: TGCGCCAGCAGCCCGGCTGGCGGCGACTATCAAGAGACCCAGTACTTC.

The DNA for the CDR3 is TGTGCCAGCAGTGTCAGGGGGTTCTATGGCTACACCTTC. It translates to CASSVRGFYGYTF. The rearrangement joins TRBV28 to TRBJ1-2, with TRBD1 identical over 7 bases. Per germline, CDR1 MDHEN and CDR2 SYDVKM. The CDR3 consists of 13 residues. J lost 4 bases, V lost 5 bases, and 4 bases had no gene match.

The chain carries TRBV5-1 and TRBJ2-3; a weak D match, TRBD1 (5 bases). Germline V gives CDR1 SGHRS, CDR2 YFSETQ. Trimming pared 4 bases from V and 5 bases from J, leaving 20 bases between. This CDR3 has 16 residues. CDR3 region: CASSPGRDSWGDTQYF. The DNA of the CDR3 is TGCGCCAGCAGCCCTGGCAGGGATTCGTGGGGAGATACGCAGTATTTT.

The J gene is TRBJ2-7, the V gene TRBV29-1; D gene ambiguous. V was clipped by 6 bases and J by 5 bases, with 8 bases between them. The germline V gene has CDR1 SQVTM and CDR2 ANQGSEA. The CDR3 contains 10 residues. CDR3 loop: CSVDDNEQYF. In nucleotides, the CDR3 is TGCAGCGTGGATGACAACGAGCAGTACTTC.

The chain links TRBV5-1 to TRBJ1-2, with 7 bases fitting TRBD1. Germline loops: CDR1 SGHRS, CDR2 YFSETQ. J gave up 7 bases and V 0 bases, and 9 bases lay outside the gene matches. The CDR3 consists of 15 residues. CDR3 DNA sequence: TGCGCCAGCAGCTTGGCTGCGACAGGGATCAGTGGCTACACCTTC. This encodes CASSLAATGISGYTF.

The V gene is TRBV30, the J gene TRBJ1-4; the match to TRBD1 covers 8 bases. The CDR3 extends over 16 amino acids. Trimming took 2 bases from V and 8 from J; bases not matched to a gene: 13. Germline loops: CDR1 GTSNPN, CDR2 SVGIG (reference sequence). The CDR3 DNA is TGTGCCTGGAGTTTGCGGGACAGGCCTATAGGGGAAAAACTGTTTTTT. It translates to CAWSLRDRPIGEKLFF.

The chain couples TRBV5-1 to TRBJ1-2; D unresolved. V gave up 0 bases and J gave up 7 bases, with 7 bases separating them. The CDR3 length is 12 residues. Germline CDR1 SGHRS, CDR2 YFSETQ. The DNA for the CDR3 is TGCGCCAGCAGCTTGGATACGGGTGGCTACACCTTC. Translation: CASSLDTGGYTF. Full variable domain (rest looked up from reference TRBV5-1 and TRBJ1-2): KAGVTQTPRYLIKTRGQQVTLSCSPISGHRSVSWYQQTPGQGLQFLFEYFSETQRNKGNFPGRFSGRQFSNSRSEMNVSTLELGDSALYLCASSLDTGGYTFGSGTRLTVV.

The table lists this clone with a count of one. V is TRBV6-5 and J is TRBJ1-1; D is uncertain. Germline values: CDR1 MNHEY, CDR2 SVGAGI. V lost 3 bases to trimming and J lost 2 bases, with 10 bases between them. The CDR3 covers 14 residues. The CDR3 region has the DNA TGTGCCAGCAGTTATCTGGGAAAAAACACTGAAGCTTTCTTT. It specifies CASSYLGKNTEAFF.

The chain links TRBV5-1 to TRBJ2-5; 10 bases line up with TRBD2. Germline V lookup: CDR1 SGHRS, CDR2 YFSETQ. The CDR3 has 16 amino acids. Trimming cost V 0 bases and J 3 bases; bases outside gene matches: 5. Here the CDR3 DNA reads TGCGCCAGCAGCTTGGGGATTCTAGCGGGGGAAGAGACCCAGTACTTC. This codes for CASSLGILAGEETQYF.

The chain couples TRBV6-6 to TRBJ1-1; D remains ambiguous. This CDR3 has 14 amino acids. Germline CDR1 MNHNY, CDR2 SVGAGI (reference sequence). V gave up 4 bases and J gave up 3 bases, with 12 bases separating them. The CDR3 spells CASSLAEGDTEAFF. CDR3 DNA sequence: TGTGCCAGCAGTTTAGCTGAGGGAGACACTGAAGCTTTCTTT.